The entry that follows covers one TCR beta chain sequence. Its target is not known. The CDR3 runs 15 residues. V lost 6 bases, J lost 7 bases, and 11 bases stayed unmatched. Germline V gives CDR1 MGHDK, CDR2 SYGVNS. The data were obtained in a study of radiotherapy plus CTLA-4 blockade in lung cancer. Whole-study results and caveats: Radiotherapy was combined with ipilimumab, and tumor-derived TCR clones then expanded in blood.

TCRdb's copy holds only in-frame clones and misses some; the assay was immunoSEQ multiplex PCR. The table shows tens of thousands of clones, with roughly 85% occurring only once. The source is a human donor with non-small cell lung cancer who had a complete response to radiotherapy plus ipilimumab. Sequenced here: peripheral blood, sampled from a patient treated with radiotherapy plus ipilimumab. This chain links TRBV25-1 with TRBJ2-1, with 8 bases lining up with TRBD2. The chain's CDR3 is CASRTTTSANNEQFF. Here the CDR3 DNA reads TGTGCCAGCAGGACCACGACTAGCGCCAATAATGAGCAGTTCTTC.